This TCR beta chain was recovered during a study of identical twins. Whole-study results and caveats: Sequences that were out-of-frame, alpha and twin-shared displayed an excess of low generation probability. Within monozygotic twins, out-of-frame TCR alpha sharing was underestimated by the models. While abundant cord blood beta clonotypes carried fewer insertions, memory repertoires showed no such pattern.

A few counts support this clonotype. Its antigen is not identified. V was trimmed by 4 bases and J by 9 bases, leaving 14 bases between them. The CDR3 extends over 13 amino acids. CDR1 and CDR2 (germline): LGHDT, YNNKEL (reference sequence). Template switching supplied a universal primer site; unique molecular identifiers were carried on the cDNA. From the 5' RACE reads, TCRdb called clonotypes with MiXCR, one entry per CDR3 protein. The data hold 350,000 to 450,000 distinct CDR3 sequences, with 15% to 20% observed a single time. The V call is TRBV3-1, the J call TRBJ2-3, with D hard to call. This clonotype was obtained from a man between 45 and 60 years old in good health. The source material was naive T cells sorted from blood. Written as DNA, the CDR3 is TGTGCCAGCAGCCCTACCCTCTTGGGCACGCAGTATTTT. This codes for CASSPTLLGTQYF.